These T cell receptor beta chains were read from a single sample in a study of blood T cell repertoires in COVID-19. Sequencing used immunoSEQ multiplex PCR; TCRdb keeps in-frame clones, though not all of them. The repertoire holds around 61,000 clones, roughly nine tenths seen once, with approximately 45% in the top ten. Sequenced material: peripheral blood. The receptors were sampled from a woman aged 60-75 years with COVID-19, enrolled during active disease. The CDR3 runs from the conserved cysteine through the conserved F or W. The D gene is left open where the match is weak. Size is omitted from some rows. Given values are once, few, many or a class for expanded clones.

d_call j_call v_call clone_size cdr3_aa cdr3_nt
TRBD1 TRBJ2-7 TRBV4-3 . CASSQGTGKYEQYF TGCGCCAGCAGCCAAGGGACAGGGAAGTACGAGCAGTACTTC
. TRBJ2-2 TRBV28 . CASSLPGSNTGELFF TGTGCCAGCAGCCTCCCGGGTTCTAACACCGGGGAGCTGTTTTTT
TRBD1 TRBJ1-6 TRBV5-4 . CASSSQGKVNNSPLHF TGTGCCAGCAGCTCACAGGGGAAAGTAAACAATTCACCCCTCCACTTT
. TRBJ1-5 TRBV9 . CASSVEGHQPQHF TGTGCCAGCAGCGTAGAGGGGCATCAGCCCCAGCATTTT
TRBD1 TRBJ1-2 TRBV7-2 . CASTKKGTGNYGYTF TGTGCCAGCACCAAAAAGGGGACAGGGAACTATGGCTACACCTTC
TRBD1 TRBJ1-1 TRBV10-1 . CASSRDRSEAFF TGCGCCAGCAGCCGGGACAGGAGTGAAGCTTTCTTT
. TRBJ2-1 TRBV28 once CASSLLPKMIYSGNEQFF TGTGCCAGCAGTTTATTGCCTAAGATGATTTACTCCGGCAATGAGCAGTTCTTC
TRBD2 TRBJ2-7 TRBV19 . CASSIVAGPPYEQYF TGTGCCAGTAGTATTGTAGCGGGACCCCCCTACGAGCAGTACTTC
. TRBJ2-7 TRBV6-5 . CASSYGPGVYEQYF TGTGCCAGCAGTTATGGCCCCGGAGTATACGAGCAGTACTTC
. TRBJ1-5 TRBV7-2 . CASSLVLDQPQHF TGTGCCAGCAGCTTAGTACTGGATCAGCCCCAGCATTTT